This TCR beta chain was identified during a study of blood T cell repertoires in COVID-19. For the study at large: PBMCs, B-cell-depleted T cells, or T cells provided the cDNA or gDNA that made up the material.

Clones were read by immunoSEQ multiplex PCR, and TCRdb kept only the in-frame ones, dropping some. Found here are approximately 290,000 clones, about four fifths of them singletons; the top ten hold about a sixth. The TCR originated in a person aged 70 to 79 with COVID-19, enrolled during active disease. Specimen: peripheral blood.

CDR3 sequence: CAISTADSPLHF. The DNA for the CDR3 is TGTGCCATCAGTACAGCGGATTCACCCCTCCACTTT. This sequence joins TRBV10-3 and TRBJ1-6, with D unresolved. CDR1 and CDR2 (germline): ENHRY, SYGVKD. The V gene lost 5 bases and the J gene lost 8 bases, with 7 bases spanning the gap. The CDR3 contains 12 residues.